This entry lists 4 T cell receptor beta chains sequenced from one sample in a study of response to subunit inactivated influenza vaccine. Using its own MiXCR run on the RT-PCR reads, TCRdb lists one record per CDR3 protein. The table has about 780,000 distinct CDR3 sequences, about 18% seen once; the top ten hold around 9.9%. Material: PBMCs from blood, obtained 5 days after vaccination. The receptors here all came from a man aged 45-65 years who received an inactivated influenza vaccine.

The CDR3 is CASSAGQTVLYEQYF. In nucleotides, the CDR3 is TGTGCCAGCTCGGCCGGGCAAACGGTTCTCTACGAGCAGTACTTC. J is TRBJ2-7 and V is TRBV18; D call uncertain. Germline assignment: CDR1 KGHSH and CDR2 LQKENI. The CDR3 spans 15 residues. V shed 6 bases and J shed 3 bases, with 18 bases lying between them.

This clonotype occurred many times. The rearrangement links TRBV12-3 or TRBV12-4 to TRBJ2-1; TRBD1 might be the D (5 bases). Between the trimmed V and J ends, which lost 4 bases and 2 bases, there was a span of 12 bases. The CDR3 has 15 amino acids. The CDR3 nucleotides are TGTGCCAGCAGTTCCCCGGGCAGGGCCTACAATGAGCAGTTCTTC. Protein sequence: CASSSPGRAYNEQFF.

In this sample, this clonotype turned up a few times. V usage is TRBV6-1 and J usage is TRBJ1-5, with D hard to call. Germline loops: CDR1 MNHNS, CDR2 SASEGT. V lost 6 bases and J lost 4, with 13 bases in between. The CDR3 length is 14 residues. This chain's CDR3 is CASSPTLGNQPQHF. CDR3 nucleotide sequence: TGTGCCAGCAGCCCTACCTTGGGTAATCAGCCCCAGCATTTT.

This chain uses TRBV2 with TRBJ1-2, with D possibly TRBD1 on 5 matching bases. CDR1 SNHLY and CDR2 FYNNEI come from the germline V gene. Trimming took off 6 bases at V and 0 bases at J, with 11 bases between the two ends. CDR3 length: 14 residues. CDR3 amino acids: CASRQDSANYGYTF. As DNA, the CDR3 is TGTGCCAGCAGACAGGACTCAGCTAACTATGGCTACACCTTC.